A single sample is the source of the 4 T cell receptor beta chains below, sequenced in a study of T-cell reconstitution after alpha-beta-depleted transplantation in children. Unique molecular identifiers were used in preparing the TCRbeta library. TCRdb independently ran MiXCR on the PCR reads; one entry per CDR3 protein. The profile covers around 400,000 distinct CDR3 sequences, with around 21% appearing a single time and approximately 3.9% taken by the ten largest. The sample consisted of PBMCs from the stem cell graft donor, taken from the stem cell graft. The receptor set was obtained from a human donor who donated a stem cell graft to a child with acute myeloid leukemia.

This clonotype was seen a few times. The chain recombines TRBV20-1 with TRBJ2-3; TRBD2 matches 8 bases. The junction had 5 bases not matched to a gene; V was cut back by 5 bases and J by 4 bases. The germline gives CDR1 DFQATT, CDR2 SNEGSKA (reference sequence). CDR3 length: 13 amino acids. The CDR3 sequence is CSAASGWADTQYF. CDR3 coding DNA: TGCAGTGCTGCTAGCGGGTGGGCAGATACGCAGTATTTT.

This chain joins TRBV20-1 and TRBJ2-1; 10 bases match TRBD2. CDR1 DFQATT and CDR2 SNEGSKA come from the germline V gene (reference sequence). The CDR3 loop spans 17 amino acids. V trimming: 6 bases; J trimming: 0 bases; junction bases outside the gene matches: 11. In DNA form, the CDR3 reads TGCAGTGCCGACCGGACTAGCGGTGGGAGCTCCTACAATGAGCAGTTCTTC. The encoded protein is CSADRTSGGSSYNEQFF.

The table lists this clonotype with a few counts. V and J are TRBV20-1 and TRBJ1-1; the D gene is possibly TRBD1 (6 bases). Germline V lookup: CDR1 DFQATT, CDR2 SNEGSKA (reference sequence). This CDR3 spans 12 amino acids. V lost 0 bases and J lost 10, with 12 bases in between. In DNA form, the CDR3 reads TGCAGTGCTAGAGATCAACGGGGGCGAGCTTTCTTT. Its translation is CSARDQRGRAFF.

The gene calls are TRBV20-1 and TRBJ1-3, with D possibly TRBD1 on 5 matching bases. This CDR3 has 14 residues. Germline CDR1 is DFQATT and CDR2 is SNEGSKA (reference sequence). V lost 6 bases to trimming and J lost 4 bases, with 16 bases between them. CDR3 coding DNA: TGCAGTGCAACTAACGAGGGGCCGGGAAACACCATATATTTT. This translates into CSATNEGPGNTIYF.